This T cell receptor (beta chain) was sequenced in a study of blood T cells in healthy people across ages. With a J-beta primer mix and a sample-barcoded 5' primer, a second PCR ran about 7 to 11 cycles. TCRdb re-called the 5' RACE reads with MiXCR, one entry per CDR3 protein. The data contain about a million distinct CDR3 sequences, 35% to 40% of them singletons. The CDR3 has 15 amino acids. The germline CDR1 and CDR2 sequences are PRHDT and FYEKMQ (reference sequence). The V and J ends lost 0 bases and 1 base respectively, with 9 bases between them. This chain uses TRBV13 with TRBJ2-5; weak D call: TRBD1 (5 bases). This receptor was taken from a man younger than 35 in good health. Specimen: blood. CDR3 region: CASSLGTEFQETQYF. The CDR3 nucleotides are TGTGCCAGCAGCTTAGGGACAGAGTTCCAAGAGACCCAGTACTTC.